The 12 T cell receptor beta chains in this list originate from one sample, sequenced in a study of PD-1 blockade in classical Hodgkin lymphoma. The time point: cycle 4 day 1 (C4D1), after five to seven weeks of nivolumab. There was relapse after autologous stem cell transplantation in every patient, and there was variation in brentuximab vedotin exposure. Thawed PBMCs yielded CD4+ T cells through magnetic negative selection. Method: immunoSEQ multiplex PCR; TCRdb's copy keeps in-frame clones and lacks some. The sample lists tens of thousands of clones; around nine tenths were seen once. The source material was CD4+ T cells from blood, sampled before the fourth cycle of nivolumab. These receptors came from a human donor with classical Hodgkin lymphoma.

The rearrangement joins TRBV30 to TRBJ2-1; D unresolved. Germline CDR1 reads GTSNPN; CDR2 reads SVGIG (reference sequence). This CDR3 has 13 residues. Trimming left V 3 bases short and J 4 bases short, with 10 bases between. In DNA, the CDR3 is TGTGCCTGGAGAAGGCAGTTATACAATGAGCAGTTCTTC. Protein sequence: CAWRRQLYNEQFF.

V usage is TRBV5-1 and J usage is TRBJ2-1, with TRBD2 matching over 9 bases. The germline CDR1 and CDR2 sequences are SGHRS and YFSETQ. V shed 5 bases, J shed 5 bases, and the junction held 11 bases outside the gene matches. This CDR3 spans 16 amino acids. This chain's CDR3 is CASSSEVTSGNNEQFF. The CDR3 DNA is TGCGCCAGCAGTTCGGAGGTGACTAGCGGTAACAATGAGCAGTTCTTC.

DNA of the CDR3: TGTGCCAGCAGCATCGTCCGGGACAAGCAGTATTTT. This sequence encodes CASSIVRDKQYF. The chain couples TRBV28 to TRBJ2-3; D might be TRBD1 (6 bases). The length of the CDR3 is 12 residues. V was cut by 6 bases and J by 11 bases, with 15 bases left in between. Germline lookup yields CDR1 MDHEN and CDR2 SYDVKM.

The V gene is TRBV19, the J gene TRBJ2-3; 10 bases fit TRBD1. This CDR3 is 17 amino acids long. Trimming cost V 4 bases and J 3 bases; bases outside gene matches: 10. Per the germline V gene, CDR1 is LNHDA and CDR2 is SQIVND (reference sequence). DNA of the CDR3: TGTGCCAGTAGTACCCCGGGACAGGGGTTGGGGACAGATACGCAGTATTTT. This encodes CASSTPGQGLGTDTQYF. The full variable domain, in which reference TRBV19 and TRBJ2-3 provide the parts outside the CDR3, is DGGITQSPKYLFRKEGQNVTLSCEQNLNHDAMYWYRQDPGQGLRLIYYSQIVNDFQKGDIAEGYSVSREKKESFPLTVTSAQKNPTAFYLCASSTPGQGLGTDTQYFGPGTRLTVL.

Only one count was recorded for this clone. The CDR3 DNA is TGTGCCAGCAGCCAAGGGGTCGTCTTACAAGAGACCCAGTACTTC. Protein: CASSQGVVLQETQYF. The chain recombines TRBV6-1 with TRBJ2-5; TRBD1 is a possible D gene (5 bases). Germline V CDR1 and CDR2: MNHNS, SASEGT. The CDR3 covers 15 residues. Trimming removed 6 bases at V and 2 bases at J, with 16 bases between.

The chain is built from TRBV9 and TRBJ1-2; TRBD1 might be the D (5 bases). Trimming removed 3 bases from V and 4 bases from J, with 16 bases in between. The germline gives CDR1 SGDLS, CDR2 YYNGEE. This CDR3 spans 15 amino acids. The CDR3 DNA reads TGTGCCAGCAGCGGGATTATACAGGATAGCTATGGCTACACCTTC. This gives the protein CASSGIIQDSYGYTF.

This sequence joins TRBV2 and TRBJ1-4; weak D call: TRBD1 (5 bases). The V gene lost 5 bases and the J gene lost 10 bases, with 14 bases spanning the gap. The CDR3 runs 13 residues. The germline CDR1 and CDR2 sequences are SNHLY and FYNNEI. The DNA of the CDR3 is TGTGCCAGCAGTACAGGCCTCGGGGGAAAACTGTTTTTT. Translation: CASSTGLGGKLFF.

This chain uses TRBV5-1 with TRBJ2-7; no clear D. Trimming stripped 0 bases from V and 1 base from J, with 8 bases between. Germline assignment: CDR1 SGHRS and CDR2 YFSETQ. CDR3 length equals 14 residues. The CDR3 loop is CASSLGFGSYEQYF. CDR3 DNA sequence: TGCGCCAGCAGCTTGGGTTTCGGGTCCTACGAGCAGTACTTC.

The rearrangement links TRBV4-1 to TRBJ2-1, with D tentatively TRBD2 (6 bases). Germline lookup yields CDR1 MGHRA and CDR2 YSYEKL. This CDR3 is 15 amino acids long. Trimming left V 1 base short and J 8 bases short, with 15 bases between. As DNA, the CDR3 is TGCGCCAGCAGCCAAGCGGAAGGGAGGATAGATGAGCAGTTCTTC. Its protein product is CASSQAEGRIDEQFF.

The chain couples TRBV28 to TRBJ1-1; D may be TRBD1 (6 bases). This CDR3 comprises 15 residues. Germline loops: CDR1 MDHEN, CDR2 SYDVKM. The V end was cut by 3 bases, the J end by 4 bases, with 15 bases between. The CDR3 nucleotides read TGTGCCAGCAGTTTTGGTACAGGGCTGTTCACTGAAGCTTTCTTT. The encoded protein is CASSFGTGLFTEAFF.

The chain couples TRBV30 to TRBJ1-3; 8 bases line up with TRBD1. The trim removed 1 base at V and 0 bases at J, leaving 5 bases unmatched. The V gene's germline CDR1 is GTSNPN and CDR2 SVGIG (reference sequence). CDR3 length: 16 residues. Here the CDR3 reads CAWSAGQGISGNTIYF. CDR3 bases: TGTGCCTGGAGTGCCGGACAGGGAATCTCTGGAAACACCATATATTTT. The full variable domain, its missing parts supplied by reference TRBV30 and TRBJ1-3, is SQTIHQWPATLVQPVGSPLSLECTVEGTSNPNLYWYRQAAGRGLQLLFYSVGIGQISSEVPQNLSASRPQDRQFILSSKKLLLSDSGFYLCAWSAGQGISGNTIYFGEGSWLTVV.

This clone is a singleton in its sample. This chain links TRBV7-9 with TRBJ2-4; D could derive from TRBD1 or TRBD2 (6 bases each). Trimming pared 2 bases from V and 9 bases from J, leaving 14 bases between. This CDR3 spans 14 amino acids. The germline gives CDR1 SEHNR, CDR2 FQNEAQ (reference sequence). The CDR3 DNA reads as TGTGCCAGCAGCTTAACAGGGAGGTTTGGCATTCAGTACTTC. Translated, it gives CASSLTGRFGIQYF.